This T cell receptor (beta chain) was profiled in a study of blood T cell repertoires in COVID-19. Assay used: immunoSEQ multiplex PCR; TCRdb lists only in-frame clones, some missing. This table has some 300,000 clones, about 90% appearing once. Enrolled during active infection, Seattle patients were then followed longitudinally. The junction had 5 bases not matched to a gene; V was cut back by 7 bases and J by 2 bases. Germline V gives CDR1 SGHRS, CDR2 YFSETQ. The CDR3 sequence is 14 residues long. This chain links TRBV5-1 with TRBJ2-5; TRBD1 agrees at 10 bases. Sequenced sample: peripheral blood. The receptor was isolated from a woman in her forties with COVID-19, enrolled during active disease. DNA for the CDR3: TGCGCCAGCGGGACAGGGGACCTTCAAGAGACCCAGTACTTC. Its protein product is CASGTGDLQETQYF.